The clone carrying this T cell receptor (beta chain) was observed many times. Its antigen is still unknown. Germline V gene sequence: CDR1 SGHVS, CDR2 FNYEAQ. The CDR3 consists of 14 residues. V lost 2 bases and J 3 bases, leaving 11 bases between the germline ends. This specimen belongs to a study of T cells after yellow fever vaccination. They built TCR cDNA with 5'RACE template switching, a step that put in a universal primer site and UMIs. TCRdb processed the 5' RACE reads anew with MiXCR; each CDR3 protein has one entry. The sample contains around 320,000 distinct CDR3 sequences, 3.5% to 4.5% of which appear only once. Study-level results: A small proportion of clonotypes was detected in both the CD4 and CD8 compartments.

This receptor was obtained from a man younger than 35 who received the YFV17D yellow fever vaccine. The starting material was PBMCs, obtained 15 days after the yellow fever booster vaccination. V gene TRBV7-6 combines with J gene TRBJ2-7; D is ambiguous. DNA of the CDR3: TGTGCCAGCAGCTTACAGGTGACAAACTACGAGCAGTACTTC. This codes for CASSLQVTNYEQYF.